The clone carrying this T cell receptor (beta chain) was seen a single time. The junction departs from germline at one end; a sequencing error may be responsible. Treatment defined: 15 Gy SBRT to primary tumor, nephrectomy 4 weeks later. Clear cell pathology was present in this patient's renal cell carcinoma. TCRdb keeps only in-frame clones here, not all; method: immunoSEQ multiplex PCR. The sample has approximately 23,000 clones, about 50% seen once; the top ten hold 16%. Per germline, CDR1 ENHRY and CDR2 SYGVKD. The CDR3 covers 15 residues. These data belong to a study of radiation and T cells in renal cell carcinoma.

This receptor was taken from a woman in her forties or fifties with renal cell carcinoma. The sample here was tumor tissue, taken from a patient whose treatment included radiotherapy and nephrectomy. The chain uses TRBV10-3 and TRBJ1-1; TRBD1 matches at 9 bases. CDR3 region: CASSTLDRGNTEAFF. The DNA of the CDR3 is TGTGCCAGCAGTACCCTGGACAGGGGGAACACTGAAGCTTTCTTT.